The sample holds a few counts of the clone carrying this T cell receptor (beta chain). Its antigen remains unknown. TCRdb called the 5' RACE reads again in MiXCR, with one record for every CDR3 protein. The table records 200,000 to 250,000 distinct CDR3 sequences, 5.5% to 7% of them present only once. The data are from a study of identical twins. Study-level results: Possibly, invariant MAIT and iNKT cells partly confounded zero-insertion analyses. For cord blood, abundant beta clonotypes had fewer insertions, unlike memory repertoires, which showed none. Models, which agreed with sharing between unrelated individuals, nonetheless underestimated the out-of-frame TCR alpha sharing seen in monozygotic twins.

The germline V and J ends were trimmed by 1 base and 7 bases, with 11 bases remaining between them. Germline V gives CDR1 LGHNA, CDR2 YNFKEQ. The CDR3 has 14 residues. This sample was also put to use in a study of yellow fever vaccine responses in identical twins. That study reports: Twins' vaccine T cell response reportedly seemed partly convergent, partly personalized.

The chain employs TRBV4-2 and TRBJ2-1; D is possibly TRBD1 (6 bases). This receptor was obtained from a woman between 18 and 30 years old in good health. The source material was memory (CD45RO+) T cells sorted from blood. CDR3 region: CASSQGDTDNEQFF. DNA for the CDR3: TGTGCCAGCAGCCAAGGGGACACTGATAATGAGCAGTTCTTC.